A selection of T cell receptor beta chains follows, all from one sample in a study of T cells in localized non-small cell lung cancer. Here immunoSEQ multiplex PCR was the method, and the copy in TCRdb shows in-frame clones only, minus some. Of 27,000 or so clones listed, around four fifths were seen once; the top ten hold less than 5%. The sequencing used peripheral blood, collected before any cancer treatment. The receptors stem from a woman aged 35 to 75 with stage I lung adenocarcinoma. Each CDR3 is given with its conserved first and last residue. A D gene is named only where the DNA matches it firmly. Rows give clone size only sometimes, using once, few, many, or a class for an expanded clone.

NA TRBJ1-3 TRBV5-4 NA TGTGCCAGCAGCTTGGGCACAGTCTCTGGAAACACCATATATTTT CASSLGTVSGNTIYF
NA TRBJ1-2 TRBV4-3 NA TGCGCCAGCAGCCAAGGACACCAGGGAAATAGGCTTGGCTACACCTTC CASSQGHQGNRLGYTF
NA TRBJ1-1 TRBV2 NA TGTGCCAGCAGCCGTTTAAACACTGAAGCTTTCTTT CASSRLNTEAFF
NA TRBJ2-1 TRBV7-8 TRBD1 TGTGCCAGCAGCTCCCCGGCGGGGACAGGGAATGAGCAGTTCTTC CASSSPAGTGNEQFF
once TRBJ1-1 TRBV18 TRBD1 TGTGCCAGCTCCCGCGGGACAGAGGGTAATGAAGCTTTCTTT CASSRGTEGNEAFF
NA TRBJ1-6 TRBV7-2 NA TGTGCCAGCACCATTACGCGCGGCACTCGAAATTCACCCCTCCACTTT CASTITRGTRNSPLHF
NA TRBJ2-7 TRBV20-1 TRBD1 TGCAGTGGACAGGGTACCTACGAGCAGTACTTC CSGQGTYEQYF
few TRBJ1-2 TRBV25-1 NA TGTGCCAGCAGAAGGGACGGGGCGGGCTATGGCTACACCTTC CASRRDGAGYGYTF
NA TRBJ1-2 TRBV9 TRBD1 TGTGCCAGCAGCGTGATGGACAGGGGGGATGGCTACACCTTC CASSVMDRGDGYTF
once TRBJ1-2 TRBV7-2 NA TGTGCCAGCAGCTTAGCGTCAGCTTTCTTCGGCTACACCTTC CASSLASAFFGYTF
NA TRBJ2-1 TRBV21-1 NA TGTGCCAGCAGCAGCGTCTATTCGGGGGGCCTATTCTACAATGAGCAGTTCTTC CASSSVYSGGLFYNEQFF